The sequence of this T cell receptor beta chain was determined in a study of cytomegalovirus exposure and HLA in healthy donors. This CDR3 has 13 residues. V was shortened by 2 bases and J by 5 bases, with 9 bases between the two germline ends. Germline-derived CDR1 and CDR2 are MGHDK and SYGVNS. The PCR made use of 60 Vbeta and 13 Jbeta primers. Some clones are missing from TCRdb's copy, which holds only in-frame ones; the method was immunoSEQ multiplex PCR. This repertoire comprises 200,000 or so clones; its ten largest clones make up 0.7% to 0.8%. This receptor was identified in a boy between 5 and 17 years old in good health and CMV-seronegative. This sequence joins TRBV25-1 and TRBJ1-1; TRBD1 is a possible D gene (6 bases). Specimen: PBMCs. The chain's CDR3 is CASSEQGWTEAFF. The CDR3 coding sequence is TGTGCCAGCAGTGAACAGGGGTGGACTGAAGCTTTCTTT.